The entry below gives a single TCR beta chain sequence along with its context. Its cognate antigen has yet to be identified. No base-level quality is on record; no much larger clone is a single base apart. The sample originates from a study of T cells in Graves' hyperthyroidism and ophthalmopathy (dated by TCRdb to about 2019). General notes on the study: Peripheral blood was sampled at the time of initial diagnosis, prior to any treatment. A discovery cohort of about a hundred patients, 43 with Graves' ophthalmopathy and approximately 57 with stable Graves' hyperthyroidism, was used to find distinguishing TCR V-J signatures. Prospective prediction of ophthalmopathy was tested in an independent validation cohort consisting of 18 hyperthyroidism patients and some 15 patients who later progressed to ophthalmopathy. The 100 discovery patients were randomly split 7:3 into training and test sets. In roughly six Graves' hyperthyroidism patients, the study also compared T-cell repertoires from thyroid tissue with T-cell repertoires from blood. After sampling, hyperthyroidism patients received methimazole starting at 30 mg daily, and ophthalmopathy patients received high-dose intravenous methylprednisolone. The paper describes TCR Vbeta CDR3 sequencing of more than 120 peripheral blood samples, made up of some 40 ophthalmopathy patients, some 80 hyperthyroidism patients and about 17 progressor patients. The paper's findings and limits, for the study overall: Blood samples also contained most of the expanded thyroid clonotypes (frequency above 0.001), which suggests that blood repertoires may reflect thyroid immune responses. In validation, the model predicted progression to ophthalmopathy a median of about 6 months before onset, with roughly 68% sensitivity and almost 75% specificity. Ophthalmopathy was separated from stable hyperthyroidism by a 13 V-J signature model, with approximately 85% sensitivity and around 81% specificity obtained in cross-validation and 80%/75% obtained in testing. Sample size was not statistically predetermined, and blinding of investigators to group allocation was not performed.

Hyperthyroidism patients were aged 18 to 65 years and newly diagnosed, with disease duration of less than 2 months. Patients with uncontrolled infections, other autoimmune diseases, pregnancy or lactation were excluded. Diagnoses were based on clinical symptoms, serum thyroxine and TRAb, thyroid ultrasound and orbital computed tomography. Blood from progressor patients was collected at the time of first diagnosis with hyperthyroidism, before any ophthalmopathy symptoms had appeared. Ficoll-Paque density gradient centrifugation was used to isolate PBMCs from 8.5 to 10 ml of fresh peripheral blood. Patients classed as progressors first received a Graves' hyperthyroidism diagnosis and then went on to develop ophthalmopathy during follow-up. Total RNA was extracted using Trizol reagent, and RNA quality was assessed on an Agilent 2100 Bioanalyzer. The TCR beta CDR3 regions were amplified from RNA transcripts. The first round of RT-PCR for the TCR CDR3 was performed with the HTBI primer set and the Qiagen OneStep RT-PCR kit. A second multiplex PCR round built the libraries, followed by size selection and purification. Sequencing of the libraries was done on an Illumina HiSeq2000 using paired-end 100 bp reads. The authors' analysis ran thus. SOAPnuke was used to process the raw data, throwing out any read that contained adapters or uncalled bases, had a mean Phred below 15, or lacked an exact constant-primer or identifier match. COPE v1.2.5 was used to merge high-quality paired reads, and clonotypes were defined as unique nucleotide sequences. Clonotypes were aligned to IMGT TRBV, TRBD and TRBJ reference segments using MiTCR v1.1. Analysis was restricted to V-J combinations with a frequency above 0.0001, which covered roughly 99% of repertoires. A TCS score was defined as the ratio of F50 (clonal expansion) to E x V (chaos), with BLOSUM62-based TCRdist applied between CDR3 peptides within each V-J. Welch's t-statistics and random forest reduced around 550 V-J features to 13, which were used in a naive Bayes classifier (R e1071). Using fastp at Q25 and MiXCR, TCRdb reprocessed the public reads and kept productive beta chains. Every CDR3 protein is listed once, alongside the most common genes and DNA of its rows. These V and J calls originate from TCRdb's pipeline instead of the authors' own analysis. The sample data list fewer than 300,000 distinct CDR3 sequences, and about 25% of these were observed just once. The ten largest clones capture more than 25% of the sample.

The sample comprised blood. The sequence was obtained from a man aged 35-49 years with Graves' hyperthyroidism that later progressed to Graves' ophthalmopathy.

In nucleotide form, the sequence is TGTGCCAGCAGTGAAGCGACTAGCGGGAGAAGCCAAGAGACCCAGTACTTC. Translated, this is CASSEATSGRSQETQYF. The rearranged chain carries TRBV6-1 and TRBJ2-5, with 12 bases matching TRBD2. Here V drops 0 bases and J drops 1 base, and the junction holds 3 bases not matched to any gene. The CDR3 spans 17 residues, from the cysteine through the phenylalanine. The CDR3 DNA has 51 bases and is translated from base 1. Reading the germline V gene gives CDR1 MNHNS and CDR2 SASEGT.